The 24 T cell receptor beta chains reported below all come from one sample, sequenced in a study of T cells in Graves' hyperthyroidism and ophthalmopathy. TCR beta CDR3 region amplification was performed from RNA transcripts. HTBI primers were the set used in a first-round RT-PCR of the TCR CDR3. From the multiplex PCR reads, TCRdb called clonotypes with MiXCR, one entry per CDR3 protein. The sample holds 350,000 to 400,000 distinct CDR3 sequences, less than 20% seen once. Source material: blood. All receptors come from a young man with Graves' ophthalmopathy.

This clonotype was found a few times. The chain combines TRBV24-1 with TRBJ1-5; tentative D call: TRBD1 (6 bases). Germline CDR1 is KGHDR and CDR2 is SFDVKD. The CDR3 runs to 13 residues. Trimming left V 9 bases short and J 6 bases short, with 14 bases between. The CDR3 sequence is CATRAGDLQPQHF. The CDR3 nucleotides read TGTGCCACCCGGGCAGGGGATCTTCAGCCCCAGCATTTT.

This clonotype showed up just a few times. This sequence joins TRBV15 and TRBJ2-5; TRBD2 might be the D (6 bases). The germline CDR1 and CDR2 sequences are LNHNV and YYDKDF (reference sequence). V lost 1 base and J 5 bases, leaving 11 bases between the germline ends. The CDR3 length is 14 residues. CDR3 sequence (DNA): TGTGCCACCAGCAGAGGGGGACTTTCGGAGACCCAGTACTTC. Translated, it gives CATSRGGLSETQYF.

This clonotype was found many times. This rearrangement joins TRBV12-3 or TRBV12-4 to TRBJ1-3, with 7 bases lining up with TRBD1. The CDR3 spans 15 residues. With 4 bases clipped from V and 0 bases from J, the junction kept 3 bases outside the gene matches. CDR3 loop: CASSSGQFSGNTIYF. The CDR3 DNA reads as TGTGCCAGCAGTTCGGGACAGTTCTCTGGAAACACCATATATTTT.

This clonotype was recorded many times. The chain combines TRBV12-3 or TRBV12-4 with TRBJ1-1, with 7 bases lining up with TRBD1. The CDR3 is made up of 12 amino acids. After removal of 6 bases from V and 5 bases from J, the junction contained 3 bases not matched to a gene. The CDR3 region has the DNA TGTGCCAGCAGAACGACAGGGACTGAAGCTTTCTTT. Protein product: CASRTTGTEAFF.

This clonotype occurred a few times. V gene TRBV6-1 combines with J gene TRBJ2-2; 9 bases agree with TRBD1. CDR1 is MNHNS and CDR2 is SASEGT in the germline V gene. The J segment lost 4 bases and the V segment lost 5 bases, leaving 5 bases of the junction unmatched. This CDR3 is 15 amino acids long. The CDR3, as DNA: TGTGCCAGCAGTCGACGGGACAGGGCCACCGGGGAGCTGTTTTTT. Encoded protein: CASSRRDRATGELFF.

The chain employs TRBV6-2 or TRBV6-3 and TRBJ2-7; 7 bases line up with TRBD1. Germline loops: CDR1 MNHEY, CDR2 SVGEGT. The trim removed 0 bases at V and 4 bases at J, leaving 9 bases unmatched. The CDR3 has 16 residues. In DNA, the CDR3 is TGTGCCAGCAGTTACTCCCCGACAGGGCCCCTGTACGAGCAGTACTTC. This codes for CASSYSPTGPLYEQYF.

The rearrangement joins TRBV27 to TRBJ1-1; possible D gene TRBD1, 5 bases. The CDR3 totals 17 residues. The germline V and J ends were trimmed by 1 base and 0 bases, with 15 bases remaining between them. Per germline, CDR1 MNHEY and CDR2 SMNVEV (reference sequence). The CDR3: CASSLFGARSMNTEAFF. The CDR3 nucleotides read TGTGCCAGCAGTTTATTCGGGGCCCGGAGTATGAACACTGAAGCTTTCTTT.

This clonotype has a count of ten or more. The CDR3 DNA reads as TGTGCCAGCAGCCAAGATCGGAGGGTAAAGGCTTTCTTT. This codes for CASSQDRRVKAFF. The J gene is TRBJ1-1, the V gene TRBV3-1; no definite D call. The CDR3 runs to 13 residues. Trimming took off 0 bases at V and 11 bases at J, with 13 bases between the two ends. From germline, CDR1 is LGHDT and CDR2 YNNKEL (reference sequence).

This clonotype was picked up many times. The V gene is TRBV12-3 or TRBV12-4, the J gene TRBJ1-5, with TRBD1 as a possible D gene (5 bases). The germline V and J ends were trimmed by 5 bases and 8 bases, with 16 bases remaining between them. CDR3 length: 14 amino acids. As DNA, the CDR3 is TGTGCCAGCAGTAGGGACGGGAACTTGGAGCCCCAGCATTTT. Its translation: CASSRDGNLEPQHF.

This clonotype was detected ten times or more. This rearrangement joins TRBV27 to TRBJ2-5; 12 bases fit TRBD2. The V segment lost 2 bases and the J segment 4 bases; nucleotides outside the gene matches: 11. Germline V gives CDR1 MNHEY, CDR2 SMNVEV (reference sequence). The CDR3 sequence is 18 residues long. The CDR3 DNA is TGTGCCAGCAGTTTACTACTAGCGGGGGGCCCAAGATTAGAGACCCAGTACTTC. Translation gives CASSLLLAGGPRLETQYF.

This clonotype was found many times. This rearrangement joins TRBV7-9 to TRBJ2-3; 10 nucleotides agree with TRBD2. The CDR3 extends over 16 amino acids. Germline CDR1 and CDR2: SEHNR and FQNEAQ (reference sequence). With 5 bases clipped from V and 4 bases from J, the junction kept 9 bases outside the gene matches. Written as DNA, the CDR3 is TGTGCCAGCAGCGCCCCCAAGCGGGGGGGCTCAGATACGCAGTATTTT. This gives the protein CASSAPKRGGSDTQYF.

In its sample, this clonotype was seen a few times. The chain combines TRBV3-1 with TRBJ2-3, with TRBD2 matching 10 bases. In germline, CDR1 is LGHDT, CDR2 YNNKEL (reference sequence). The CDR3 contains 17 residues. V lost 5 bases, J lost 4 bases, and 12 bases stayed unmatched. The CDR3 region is CASSNDYSGGSSDTQYF. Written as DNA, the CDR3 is TGTGCCAGCAGCAACGACTATAGCGGGGGGTCCTCAGATACGCAGTATTTT.

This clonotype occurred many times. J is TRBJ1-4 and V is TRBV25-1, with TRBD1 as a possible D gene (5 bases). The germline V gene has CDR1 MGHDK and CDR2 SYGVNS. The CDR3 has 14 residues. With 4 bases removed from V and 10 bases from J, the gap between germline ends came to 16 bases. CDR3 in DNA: TGTGCCAGCAGTGCGTCCTGGGACGGAGGAAAACTGTTTTTT. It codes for CASSASWDGGKLFF.

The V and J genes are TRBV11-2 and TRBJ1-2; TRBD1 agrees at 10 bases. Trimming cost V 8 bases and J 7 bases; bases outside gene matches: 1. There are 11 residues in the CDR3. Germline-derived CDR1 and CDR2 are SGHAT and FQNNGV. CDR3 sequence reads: CASGTGVGYTF. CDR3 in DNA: TGTGCCAGCGGGACAGGGGTTGGCTACACCTTC.

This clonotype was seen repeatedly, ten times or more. CDR3 in DNA: TGTGCCAGCAGTTTCGGGACAGGGGGCCACGAGCAGTACTTC. It specifies CASSFGTGGHEQYF. This chain connects TRBV27 to TRBJ2-7; TRBD1 aligns across 12 bases. This CDR3 is 14 amino acids long. Losses at the gene ends were 3 bases for V and 5 bases for J; bases not matched to a gene: 2. Germline values: CDR1 MNHEY, CDR2 SMNVEV (reference sequence).

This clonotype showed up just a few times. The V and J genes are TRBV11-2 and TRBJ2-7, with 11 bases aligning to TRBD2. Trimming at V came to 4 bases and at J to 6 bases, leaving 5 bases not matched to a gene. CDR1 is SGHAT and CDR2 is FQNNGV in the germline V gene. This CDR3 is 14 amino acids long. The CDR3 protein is CASSSLAGGPEQYF. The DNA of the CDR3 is TGTGCCAGCAGCTCATTAGCGGGAGGGCCCGAGCAGTACTTC.

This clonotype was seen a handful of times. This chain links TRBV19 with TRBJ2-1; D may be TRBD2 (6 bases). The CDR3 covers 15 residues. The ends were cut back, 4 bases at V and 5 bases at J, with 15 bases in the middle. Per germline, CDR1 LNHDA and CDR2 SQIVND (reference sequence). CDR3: CASSTSGSYDNEQFF. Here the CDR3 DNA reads TGTGCCAGTAGTACTTCCGGGAGCTATGACAATGAGCAGTTCTTC.

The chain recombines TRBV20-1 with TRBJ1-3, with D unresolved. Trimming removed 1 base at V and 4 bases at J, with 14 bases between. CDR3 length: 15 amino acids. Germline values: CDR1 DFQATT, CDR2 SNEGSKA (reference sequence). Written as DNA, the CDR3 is TGCAGTGCTAGAGGCGTTCTTACCCTGGGAAACACCATATATTTT. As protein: CSARGVLTLGNTIYF.

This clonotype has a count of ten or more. The CDR3 region has the DNA TGTGCCAGCAGTCCCGGGACACCTCAAGAGACCCAGTACTTC. Amino acid sequence: CASSPGTPQETQYF. The rearrangement uses TRBV12-3 or TRBV12-4 and TRBJ2-5, with D possibly TRBD1 on 6 matching bases. This CDR3 comprises 14 residues. V lost 5 bases to trimming and J lost 2 bases, with 12 bases between them.

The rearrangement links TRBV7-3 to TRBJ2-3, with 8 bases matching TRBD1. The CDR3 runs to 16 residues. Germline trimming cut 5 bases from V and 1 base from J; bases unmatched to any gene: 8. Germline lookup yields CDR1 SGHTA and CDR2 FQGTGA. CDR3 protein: CASSPGQGARTDTQYF. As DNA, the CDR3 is TGTGCCAGCAGCCCGGGGCAGGGGGCTCGCACAGATACGCAGTATTTT.

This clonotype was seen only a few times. The CDR3 spells CATSDGQEEQNTEAFF. In nucleotides, the CDR3 is TGTGCCACCAGTGACGGACAGGAAGAACAAAACACTGAAGCTTTCTTT. The genes are TRBV24-1 and TRBJ1-1; 7 bases align to TRBD1. The CDR3 is 16 amino acids. Germline V gives CDR1 KGHDR, CDR2 SFDVKD. Unmatched junction bases numbered 9, after V lost 4 bases and J lost 2 bases.

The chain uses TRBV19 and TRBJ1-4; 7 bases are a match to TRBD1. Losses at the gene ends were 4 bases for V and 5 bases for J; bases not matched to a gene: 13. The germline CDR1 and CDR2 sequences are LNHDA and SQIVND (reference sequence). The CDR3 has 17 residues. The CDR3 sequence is CASSTVEQGRPNEKLFF. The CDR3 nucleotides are TGTGCCAGTAGTACGGTTGAACAGGGGCGTCCAAATGAAAAACTGTTTTTT.

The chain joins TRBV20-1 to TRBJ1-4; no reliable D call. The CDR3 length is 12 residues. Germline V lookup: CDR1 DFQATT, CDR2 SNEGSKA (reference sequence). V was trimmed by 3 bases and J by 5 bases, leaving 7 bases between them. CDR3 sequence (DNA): TGCAGTGCTAGGGTGGGAAATGAAAAACTGTTTTTT. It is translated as CSARVGNEKLFF.

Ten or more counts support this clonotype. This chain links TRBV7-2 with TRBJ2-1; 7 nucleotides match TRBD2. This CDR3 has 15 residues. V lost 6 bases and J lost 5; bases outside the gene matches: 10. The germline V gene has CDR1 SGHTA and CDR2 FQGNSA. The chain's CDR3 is CASRPAAGKNNEQFF. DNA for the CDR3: TGTGCCAGCAGGCCGGCAGCGGGGAAAAACAATGAGCAGTTCTTC.